What follows are 11 T cell receptor beta chains derived from one specimen sequenced in a study of cytomegalovirus exposure and HLA in healthy donors. The PCR made use of 60 Vbeta and 13 Jbeta primers. Generated by immunoSEQ multiplex PCR, the TCRdb table keeps only in-frame clones and is missing some. The sample has approximately 100,000 clones; 75% to 90% are singletons. Input material: PBMCs. The receptors here all came from a man aged 40-49 years in good health and CMV-seropositive.

V gene TRBV5-4 combines with J gene TRBJ1-2; 8 nucleotides agree with TRBD1. Germline V lookup: CDR1 SGHNT, CDR2 YYREEE (reference sequence). V lost 5 bases and J lost 4; bases outside the gene matches: 7. This CDR3 spans 14 amino acids. CDR3 sequence (DNA): TGTGCCAGCAGAGGACAGGGTTCGGGCTATGGCTACACCTTC. Encoded protein: CASRGQGSGYGYTF. Together with reference TRBV5-4 and TRBJ1-2, the CDR3 gives the full variable domain: ETGVTQSPTHLIKTRGQQVTLRCSSQSGHNTVSWYQQALGQGPQFIFQYYREEENGRGNFPPRFSGLQFPNYSSELNVNALELDDSALYLCASRGQGSGYGYTFGSGTRLTVV.

The V call is TRBV9, the J call TRBJ2-5; 7 nucleotides line up with TRBD2. Germline V lookup: CDR1 SGDLS, CDR2 YYNGEE. Trimming took 0 bases from V and 2 from J; bases not matched to a gene: 1. This CDR3 has 14 amino acids. CDR3 in amino acids: CASSVEAGQETQYF. As DNA, the CDR3 is TGTGCCAGCAGCGTAGAAGCGGGACAAGAGACCCAGTACTTC. Complete variable domain (other parts from reference TRBV9 and TRBJ2-5): DSGVTQTPKHLITATGQRVTLRCSPRSGDLSVYWYQQSLDQGLQFLIQYYNGEERAKGNILERFSAQQFPDLHSELNLSSLELGDSALYFCASSVEAGQETQYFGPGTRLLVL.

The rearrangement joins TRBV12-5 to TRBJ2-1, with 7 bases that match TRBD2. In germline, CDR1 is LGHNT, CDR2 FRNRAP. V was pared by 3 bases and J by 0 bases, with 8 bases of the junction left unmatched. This CDR3 is built from 17 residues. The CDR3 here is CASGFTTSSTSYNEQFF. The CDR3 coding sequence is TGTGCTAGTGGTTTCACGACTAGCAGTACCTCCTACAATGAGCAGTTCTTC.

The CDR3 region has the DNA TGTGCCAGCAGCCAATGGGCTAGCGGACAAGAGACCCAGTACTTC. Translated, it gives CASSQWASGQETQYF. The chain uses TRBV6-5 and TRBJ2-5; 7 bases map to TRBD2. CDR1 is MNHEY, CDR2 SVGAGI, per germline. This CDR3 region has 15 residues. Losses at the gene ends were 6 bases for V and 2 bases for J; bases not matched to a gene: 9.

This chain uses TRBV10-1 with TRBJ2-3; the D is unclear. The germline V gene encodes CDR1 WNHNN and CDR2 SYGVQD (reference sequence). The CDR3 extends over 13 amino acids. Trimming removed 3 bases from V and 1 base from J, with 5 bases in between. The CDR3 DNA reads TGCGCCAGCAGTGAACACCGCACAGATACGCAGTATTTT. Amino acids: CASSEHRTDTQYF.

The chain combines TRBV6-5 with TRBJ1-1; D is unresolved. The CDR3 length is 14 residues. Germline CDR1 reads MNHEY; CDR2 reads SVGAGI. Trimming pared 6 bases from V and 1 base from J, leaving 12 bases between. The CDR3 DNA reads TGTGCCAGCAGACCTGACACCAGGAACACTGAAGCTTTCTTT. It codes for CASRPDTRNTEAFF.

This chain joins TRBV28 and TRBJ1-6; 9 nucleotides agree with TRBD1. Germline V gene sequence: CDR1 MDHEN, CDR2 SYDVKM. J lost 9 bases, V lost 1 base, and 7 bases had no gene match. There are 16 residues in the CDR3. This chain's CDR3 is CASSLYRTGEASPLHF. The CDR3, as DNA: TGTGCCAGCAGTTTATATCGGACAGGGGAGGCTTCACCCCTCCACTTT.

The rearrangement links TRBV6-1 to TRBJ1-2; weak D call: TRBD1 (6 bases). This CDR3 has 14 residues. Trimming shortened V by 0 bases and J by 8 bases, and 13 bases separated the two germline ends. Germline loops: CDR1 MNHNS, CDR2 SASEGT. CDR3 protein: CASSEAGGAWGYTF. CDR3 sequence (DNA): TGTGCCAGCAGTGAAGCCGGGGGGGCCTGGGGCTACACCTTC.

The genes are TRBV19 and TRBJ1-5, with 7 bases that match TRBD1. Germline CDR1 is LNHDA and CDR2 is SQIVND (reference sequence). The CDR3 is 15 residues long. V lost 5 bases to trimming and J lost 4 bases; unmatched junction nucleotides: 8. The CDR3, as DNA: TGTGCCAGTAGTCAGGGGGTACCGAGGAATCAGCCCCAGCATTTT. Amino acid sequence: CASSQGVPRNQPQHF.

The chain joins TRBV6-6 to TRBJ2-7; 8 bases align to TRBD1. The V gene end was trimmed by 5 bases and the J gene end by 7 bases; junction bases not matched to a gene: 10. The CDR3 is made up of 14 amino acids. Germline CDR1 is MNHNY and CDR2 is SVGAGI (reference sequence). Written as DNA, the CDR3 is TGTGCCAGCAGTATGGGACAGGTCTTCGGGGAGCAGTACTTC. This translates into CASSMGQVFGEQYF.

The rearrangement links TRBV4-2 to TRBJ2-7; 10 positions match TRBD2. The CDR3 runs 14 residues. CDR1 and CDR2 from the germline V gene are LGHNA and YNFKEQ. J was trimmed by 4 bases and V by 8 bases; bases with no gene match: 8. CDR3: CASAQREGEYEQYF. DNA of the CDR3: TGTGCCAGCGCACAGCGGGAGGGGGAATACGAGCAGTACTTC.